These 23 T cell receptor beta chains share one sample of origin, sequenced in a study of blood T cell repertoires in COVID-19. The protocol was immunoSEQ multiplex PCR, while the TCRdb copy is restricted to in-frame clones and leaves out a portion. In the table there are roughly 260,000 clones, about 88% of which are singletons. What was sequenced was peripheral blood. Every receptor here comes from a woman between 40 and 55 years old who had recovered from COVID-19.

This chain links TRBV5-5 with TRBJ2-1; TRBD1 agrees at 9 bases. Per the germline V gene, CDR1 is SGHKS and CDR2 is YYEKEE (reference sequence). This CDR3 is built from 17 residues. J lost 3 bases, V lost 5 bases, and 12 bases had no gene match. CDR3 sequence (DNA): TGTGCCAGCAGACCCGGGGCCGGACAGGGGTACTACAATGAGCAGTTCTTC. Residues: CASRPGAGQGYYNEQFF.

The genes are TRBV7-2 and TRBJ2-3; TRBD2 matches 10 bases. Germline CDR1 reads SGHTA; CDR2 reads FQGNSA. The CDR3 is 16 residues long. V lost 3 bases and J lost 3; bases outside the gene matches: 6. In nucleotides, the CDR3 is TGTGCCAGCAGCTTTGTGGTGACTAGCGGGACAGATACGCAGTATTTT. Translated: CASSFVVTSGTDTQYF.

The chain has TRBV12-5 and TRBJ2-1; D is possibly TRBD1 (5 bases). This CDR3 has 14 residues. CDR1 is LGHNT, CDR2 FRNRAP, per germline. The V end lost 1 base, the J end lost 4 bases, and 8 bases lay between the germline ends. CDR3 in DNA: TGTGCTAGTGGTTTGGAAACAGGTTACAATGAGCAGTTCTTC. It is translated as CASGLETGYNEQFF. Based on the CDR3 plus reference TRBV12-5 and TRBJ2-1, the full variable domain is DARVTQTPRHKVTEMGQEVTMRCQPILGHNTVFWYRQTMMQGLELLAYFRNRAPLDDSGMPKDRFSAEMPDATLATLKIQPSEPRDSAVYFCASGLETGYNEQFFGPGTRLTVL.

V gene TRBV6-1 combines with J gene TRBJ1-5; D is undetermined. The CDR3 is 15 residues long. Germline V gene lookup returns CDR1 MNHNS and CDR2 SASEGT. V was cut by 1 base and J by 3 bases, with 10 bases left in between. For the CDR3, the DNA is TGTGCCAGCAGTGAAGTAGTGGGAGCCAATCAGCCCCAGCATTTT. Its translation is CASSEVVGANQPQHF.

Comment on this clone: Germline and junction disagree at one end, which may indicate a read error. This chain links TRBV3-1 (or the pseudogene TRBV3-2) with TRBJ2-7, with D tentatively TRBD1 (6 bases). From germline, CDR1 is LGHDT and CDR2 YNNKEL (reference sequence). The CDR3 sequence is 18 residues long. The CDR3 here is CASSKDFPPTGRPSEQYF. In nucleotides, the CDR3 is TGTGCCAGCAGCAAAGATTTCCCTCCCACAGGGCGTCCTTCCGAGCAGTACTTC.

This clone appeared a single time. The gene calls are TRBV18 and TRBJ1-1; tentatively, D is TRBD1 (5 bases). There are 13 residues in the CDR3. V lost 4 bases to trimming and J lost 1 base, with 7 bases between them. Germline V CDR1 and CDR2: KGHSH, LQKENI. CDR3 protein: CASSRGQNTEAFF. CDR3 DNA: TGTGCCAGCTCACGTGGACAGAACACTGAAGCTTTCTTT.

The chain couples TRBV5-6 to TRBJ2-7; D remains ambiguous. The ends were cut back, 0 bases at V and 2 bases at J, with 12 bases in the middle. CDR1 and CDR2 from the germline V gene are SGHDT and YYEEEE. This CDR3 comprises 15 residues. In DNA, the CDR3 is TGTGCCAGCAGCTTGGTCGCGGCCCGGCCCTACGAGCAGTACTTC. Translating gives CASSLVAARPYEQYF.

The count of this clone is one. This chain connects TRBV27 to TRBJ2-2, with 12 bases identical to TRBD2. Germline V lookup: CDR1 MNHEY, CDR2 SMNVEV (reference sequence). CDR3 length equals 18 residues. The junction had 15 bases not matched to a gene; V was cut back by 6 bases and J by 7 bases. CDR3 in DNA: TGTGCCAGCAGCCAACAGCTAGCGGGGGGGCCGAGAATCGGGGAGCTGTTTTTT. This gives the protein CASSQQLAGGPRIGELFF.

The chain is built from TRBV19 and TRBJ2-7, with 11 bases that match TRBD1. V lost 6 bases and J lost 4; bases outside the gene matches: 11. CDR3 length: 16 amino acids. Germline V gene sequence: CDR1 LNHDA, CDR2 SQIVND (reference sequence). The CDR3 nucleotides are TGTGCCAGTAGCACTCCAAGGACAGGGGGCAAATACGAGCAGTACTTC. Its translation: CASSTPRTGGKYEQYF.

This chain connects TRBV7-9 to TRBJ2-1; TRBD2 agrees at 8 bases. This CDR3 spans 15 amino acids. V shed 6 bases and J 8 bases; nucleotides not matched to a gene: 12. CDR1 is SEHNR and CDR2 is FQNEAQ in the germline V gene (reference sequence). For the CDR3, the DNA is TGTGCCAGCAGTCGTAGCGGGAACGATGTCTATGAGCAGTTCTTC. This encodes CASSRSGNDVYEQFF.

A single count supports this clone. V gene TRBV6-2 or TRBV6-3 combines with J gene TRBJ1-6, with 9 bases identical to TRBD1. The CDR3 is made up of 14 amino acids. Germline V gene data show CDR1 as MNHEY and CDR2 as SVGEGT. The junction had 4 bases not matched to a gene; V was cut back by 4 bases and J by 9 bases. CDR3 loop: CASSWGDRVSPLHF. CDR3 DNA sequence: TGTGCCAGCAGTTGGGGGGACAGGGTTTCACCCCTCCACTTT.

The V gene is TRBV4-2, the J gene TRBJ1-4, with D perhaps matching TRBD1 (6 bases). The CDR3 runs 17 residues. V was clipped by 1 base and J by 2 bases, with 14 bases between them. Germline loops: CDR1 LGHNA, CDR2 YNFKEQ. Here the CDR3 DNA reads TGTGCCAGCAGCCAAGTTTCGGGGGGCCCGACTAATGAAAAACTGTTTTTT. Its protein product is CASSQVSGGPTNEKLFF.

This sequence joins TRBV9 and TRBJ2-2; D remains unclear. Germline V gene lookup returns CDR1 SGDLS and CDR2 YYNGEE. With 2 bases removed from V and 5 bases from J, the gap between germline ends came to 13 bases. The length of the CDR3 is 15 residues. The CDR3 protein is CASSVVGTDTGELFF. The CDR3 nucleotides are TGTGCCAGCAGCGTGGTAGGAACAGATACCGGGGAGCTGTTTTTT.

The chain employs TRBV12-3 or TRBV12-4 and TRBJ1-4, with D unclear. The CDR3 spans 13 residues. V lost 7 bases to trimming and J lost 6 bases, with 12 bases between them. The CDR3 is CASKDGRHEKLFF. CDR3 DNA: TGTGCCAGCAAGGACGGGAGGCATGAAAAACTGTTTTTT.

V gene TRBV10-2 combines with J gene TRBJ2-7; 7 bases agree with TRBD1. This CDR3 contains 15 residues. J gave up 4 bases and V 1 base, and 7 bases lay outside the gene matches. From germline, CDR1 is WSHSY and CDR2 SAAADI. The CDR3 spells CASSEYKGQYYEQYF. Written as DNA, the CDR3 is TGCGCCAGCAGTGAGTATAAGGGACAGTATTACGAGCAGTACTTC.

The rearrangement uses TRBV29-1 and TRBJ1-2; perhaps TRBD1 as D (5 bases). Germline V CDR1 and CDR2: SQVTM, ANQGSEA. The length of the CDR3 is 15 residues. V was trimmed by 0 bases and J by 4 bases, leaving 15 bases between them. The DNA of the CDR3 is TGCAGCGTTGAAGATTATGAGACAGTATTCTATGGCTACACCTTC. This sequence encodes CSVEDYETVFYGYTF.

V is TRBV28 and J is TRBJ2-3; 8 bases are shared with TRBD1. CDR1 and CDR2 from the germline V gene are MDHEN and SYDVKM. V dropped 7 bases and J dropped 3; count of bases not matched to a gene: 3. The CDR3 contains 13 residues. The CDR3 loop is CASTRQGTDTQYF. The CDR3 DNA follows: TGTGCCAGCACTCGACAGGGGACAGATACGCAGTATTTT.

The V call is TRBV28, the J call TRBJ1-3; no clear D. V shed 2 bases and J shed 6 bases, with 14 bases lying between them. CDR3 length: 15 amino acids. Germline V CDR1 and CDR2: MDHEN, SYDVKM. The CDR3 sequence: CASSLEGARLNTIYF. DNA of the CDR3: TGTGCCAGCAGTTTAGAGGGAGCTCGATTAAACACCATATATTTT.

The J gene is TRBJ2-7, the V gene TRBV4-1, with TRBD1 identical over 7 bases. V dropped 0 bases and J dropped 2; count of bases not matched to a gene: 10. The CDR3 contains 17 residues. The germline CDR1 and CDR2 sequences are MGHRA and YSYEKL. CDR3 DNA sequence: TGCGCCAGCAGCCAAGACCCCGGGACAGAAAAAACCTACGAGCAGTACTTC. Protein: CASSQDPGTEKTYEQYF.

V usage is TRBV2 and J usage is TRBJ2-7; weak D call: TRBD2 (6 bases). Trimming removed 4 bases from V and 2 bases from J, with 21 bases in between. The germline gives CDR1 SNHLY, CDR2 FYNNEI. The CDR3 is 17 residues long. The CDR3: CASSGTISRTGAYEQYF. DNA of the CDR3: TGTGCCAGCAGTGGAACTATCTCGAGGACGGGAGCCTACGAGCAGTACTTC.

The CDR3 nucleotides are TGCGCCAGCAGCTCCGGGGACAGTACCCATGGCTACACCTTC. It specifies CASSSGDSTHGYTF. This chain uses TRBV5-1 with TRBJ1-2; 7 bases line up with TRBD1. The CDR3 sequence is 14 residues long. Germline CDR1 SGHRS, CDR2 YFSETQ. The ends lost 3 bases at V and 6 bases at J; junction bases unmatched: 8.

The chain links TRBV6-2 or TRBV6-3 to TRBJ2-2; 9 bases are shared with TRBD2. The CDR3 totals 16 residues. Germline CDR1 and CDR2: MNHEY and SVGEGT. The trim removed 5 bases at V and 4 bases at J, leaving 8 bases unmatched. CDR3 DNA: TGTGCCAGCAGTGCCTTCTTAGCGGGGGTCACCGGGGAGCTGTTTTTT. Protein: CASSAFLAGVTGELFF.

The chain uses TRBV5-1 and TRBJ1-6, with D perhaps TRBD1 (5 bases). There are 15 residues in the CDR3. Germline CDR1 is SGHRS and CDR2 is YFSETQ. The ends were cut back, 4 bases at V and 7 bases at J, with 15 bases in the middle. CDR3 sequence: CASSGDTTGNSPLHF. The CDR3 coding sequence is TGCGCCAGCAGCGGAGATACTACAGGAAATTCACCCCTCCACTTT.